The rows below give T cell receptor beta chains drawn from one sample of a study of blood T cell repertoires in COVID-19. Assay: immunoSEQ multiplex PCR; the TCRdb copy retains only in-frame clones and omits some. The sample comprises fewer than 400,000 clones, around nine tenths of which are singletons, and 10% rests with the top ten. Material for sequencing was PBMCs or T cells enriched from blood (not recorded which). These receptors were obtained from a woman aged 45-59 years who had recovered from COVID-19. Each CDR3 is given with its conserved first and last residue.

cdr3_aa	j_call	v_call
CSASEMDEQFF	TRBJ2-1	TRBV20-1
CASSLYSDPRGYEQYF	TRBJ2-7	TRBV18
CASSAHAGGRTGELFF	TRBJ2-2	TRBV9
CSVGRQGGYGYTF	TRBJ1-2	TRBV29-1
CASSPSRGSGNTIYF	TRBJ1-3	TRBV3-1/TRBV3-2
CASSLERDRLFMNTEAFF	TRBJ1-1	TRBV5-8
CASSPGGGGSETQYF	TRBJ2-5	TRBV7-2
CASSSSTGDFYEQYF	TRBJ2-7	TRBV6-6
CASSLEGLGASGANVLTF	TRBJ2-6	TRBV7-8
CASSRLAGAPFTDTQYF	TRBJ2-3	TRBV19
CASSQLGGGPEAFF	TRBJ1-1	TRBV4-3
CASSLGSVSYEQYF	TRBJ2-7	TRBV5-1
CANKGAGGQPQHF	TRBJ1-5	TRBV6-4
CASRPSAGRGNYVSYNEQFF	TRBJ2-1	TRBV27
CASQKSSSNYGYTF	TRBJ1-2	TRBV4-2
CASSLQGIVDTGELFF	TRBJ2-2	TRBV5-6
CASSLGQEPYGYTF	TRBJ1-2	TRBV7-9
CASTQGSLGANVLTF	TRBJ2-6	TRBV6-6
CASSQRITGISGQETQYF	TRBJ2-5	TRBV3-1/TRBV3-2
CASSPLIRGGDHNEQFF	TRBJ2-1	TRBV4-1
CASSLTPGLAGMTNTQYF	TRBJ2-3	TRBV7-8
CAISDLDRGRYEQYF	TRBJ2-7	TRBV10-3
CASSLQRYPKEQETQYF	TRBJ2-5	TRBV7-8
CASSLERQSYEQYF	TRBJ2-7	TRBV5-1
CASSSMGLTGIYGYTF	TRBJ1-2	TRBV5-6
CASSTQRQGARPQHF	TRBJ1-5	TRBV28
CASSWEGDYSNQPQHF	TRBJ1-5	TRBV7-9
CASSLAGTGHNSPLHF	TRBJ1-6	TRBV7-9
CASSQMGLAGVNNEQFF	TRBJ2-1	TRBV3-1/TRBV3-2
CASSLARAEYEQFF	TRBJ2-1	TRBV13
CASSPDREIYGYTF	TRBJ1-2	TRBV5-1
CASSLPRRASYEQYF	TRBJ2-7	TRBV2
CASRPTSGTDTQYF	TRBJ2-3	TRBV7-9
CATRPGIDDGYTF	TRBJ1-2	TRBV10-3
CASSEPGVGSPLHF	TRBJ1-6	TRBV6-1
CSVGQGPPEQYF	TRBJ2-7	TRBV29-1
CASSLTLFTPNTEAFF	TRBJ1-1	TRBV5-4
CASSLTTGNNQPQHF	TRBJ1-5	TRBV7-2
CASSLEAGPNEKLFF	TRBJ1-4	TRBV28
CASSTSTGLSPDTQYF	TRBJ2-3	TRBV28
CASSLAPGDSNNYGYTF	TRBJ1-2	TRBV5-1
CASSSDRGGQPQHF	TRBJ1-5	TRBV7-8
CASSKRTGANYGYTF	TRBJ1-2	TRBV19
CASSLSRENEQFF	TRBJ2-1	TRBV7-2
CASSSSEQKSATF	TRBJ1-2	TRBV7-9
CASSYAMEYEQYF	TRBJ2-7	TRBV6-5